Shown below are 22 T cell receptor beta chains from a single sample sequenced in a study of primary melanoma T cells and metastatic recurrence. TCRdb keeps only in-frame clones here, not all; method: immunoSEQ multiplex PCR. Of some 970 clones in the sample, about 77% were seen once. Material for sequencing was melanoma tumor tissue. These receptors all come from a human donor with melanoma.

In its sample, this clone was seen once. The chain uses TRBV12-5 and TRBJ2-5, with D hard to call. Germline CDR1 reads LGHNT; CDR2 reads FRNRAP. The CDR3 length is 13 residues. Trimming removed 0 bases at V and 2 bases at J, with 4 bases between. The CDR3 nucleotides are TGTGCTAGTGGTTTGGTAGGGCAAGAGACCCAGTACTTC. As protein: CASGLVGQETQYF.

The rearrangement uses TRBV11-3 and TRBJ2-5; the match to TRBD1 covers 8 bases. Germline CDR1 and CDR2: SGHNT and YENEEA. The CDR3 covers 16 residues. With V trimmed by 7 bases and J by 2 bases, 12 bases remained unmatched. CDR3 coding DNA: TGTGCCAGCAAATCACGACAGGGGCTTTCACAAGAGACCCAGTACTTC. Translated, it gives CASKSRQGLSQETQYF. Complete variable domain (other parts from reference TRBV11-3 and TRBJ2-5): EAGVVQSPRYKIIEKKQPVAFWCNPISGHNTLYWYLQNLGQGPELLIRYENEEAVDDSQLPKDRFSAERLKGVDSTLKIQPAELGDSAVYLCASKSRQGLSQETQYFGPGTRLLVL.

The chain has TRBV28 and TRBJ1-2, with D unclear. The germline gives CDR1 MDHEN, CDR2 SYDVKM. V was pared by 1 base and J by 1 base, with 19 bases between. CDR3 size: 18 residues. The CDR3, as DNA: TGTGCCAGCAGTTTATTGCCCCACAGCTCGCTGATTAACTATGGCTACACCTTC. Its protein is CASSLLPHSSLINYGYTF.

The chain employs TRBV7-4 and TRBJ2-7; D call uncertain. The CDR3 totals 13 residues. The germline V gene encodes CDR1 SGHVT and CDR2 SQSDAQ. The V end lost 4 bases, the J end lost 4 bases, and 11 bases lay between the germline ends. In nucleotides, the CDR3 is TGTGCCAGCAGCTCTCAAACCTCGTACGAGCAGTACTTC. This codes for CASSSQTSYEQYF.

In its sample, this clone was seen a few times. The chain employs TRBV7-2 and TRBJ1-1; D unclear. The V gene's germline CDR1 is SGHTA and CDR2 FQGNSA. CDR3 length: 13 amino acids. V was clipped by 3 bases and J by 1 base, with 6 bases between them. CDR3 region: CASSFYRNTEAFF. The DNA of the CDR3 is TGTGCCAGCAGCTTTTACCGGAACACTGAAGCTTTCTTT.

The rearrangement uses TRBV14 and TRBJ2-5, with a weak D call TRBD2 (5 bases). V was clipped by 4 bases and J by 7 bases, with 13 bases between them. Germline assignment: CDR1 SGHDN and CDR2 FVKESK. This CDR3 is built from 13 residues. For the CDR3, the DNA is TGTGCCAGCAGCCCCGTTGCACTAGGGACCCAGTACTTC. Protein sequence: CASSPVALGTQYF.

The chain is built from TRBV6-8 and TRBJ1-6; tentative D call: TRBD1 (5 bases). Germline loops: CDR1 MNHGY, CDR2 SAAAGT. The CDR3 runs to 14 residues. Trimming took 5 bases from V and 2 from J, leaving 7 bases between them. This CDR3 is CASSRQPYNSPLHF. CDR3 DNA: TGTGCCAGCAGTCGACAGCCCTATAATTCACCCCTCCACTTT.

The chain recombines TRBV10-2 with TRBJ2-4; D is unresolved. V lost 2 bases, J lost 0 bases, and 2 bases lay in between. Germline values: CDR1 WSHSY, CDR2 SAAADI. The CDR3 has 13 amino acids. CDR3 protein: CASSEGAKNIQYF. In nucleotides, the CDR3 is TGCGCCAGCAGTGAGGGAGCCAAAAACATTCAGTACTTC.

This chain joins TRBV1 and TRBJ1-2. TRBV1 is deemed a pseudogene. The CDR3 runs to 12 residues. The CDR3 DNA reads TGCGCCAGCAGCCAAGGGGGCTATGGCTACACCTTC. Amino acids: CASSQGGYGYTF.

This clone has only a few counts. The gene calls are TRBV6-8 and TRBJ2-1; 10 bases line up with TRBD1. This CDR3 is built from 12 residues. The V gene end was trimmed by 6 bases and the J gene end by 8 bases; junction bases not matched to a gene: 1. The germline gives CDR1 MNHGY, CDR2 SAAAGT. The CDR3 DNA sequence: TGTGCCAGCAGGACAGGGGGCGATGAGCAGTTCTTC. Its protein product is CASRTGGDEQFF.

The gene calls are TRBV4-1 and TRBJ2-1; D ambiguous. The CDR3 covers 14 residues. The V gene lost 2 bases and the J gene lost 2 bases, with 7 bases spanning the gap. The germline gives CDR1 MGHRA, CDR2 YSYEKL. The CDR3 sequence is CASSQSTAYNEQFF. Written as DNA, the CDR3 is TGCGCCAGCAGCCAAAGTACAGCCTACAATGAGCAGTTCTTC.

CDR3 coding DNA: TGTGCCAGCAGCTTACGGGGGGCCGGCACCGGGGAGCTGTTTTTT. Translating it yields CASSLRGAGTGELFF. The gene calls are TRBV11-3 and TRBJ2-2; D is perhaps TRBD2 (7 bases). This CDR3 contains 15 residues. CDR1 is SGHNT, CDR2 YENEEA, per germline. Trimming took 2 bases from V and 4 from J, leaving 11 bases between them.

This clone was seen a few times. The CDR3 coding sequence is TGTGCCAGTAGTGTCAGGGGAACCTACGAGCAGTACTTC. Amino acid sequence: CASSVRGTYEQYF. The rearrangement joins TRBV19 to TRBJ2-7; D is perhaps TRBD1 (6 bases). Per germline, CDR1 LNHDA and CDR2 SQIVND (reference sequence). V was trimmed by 5 bases and J by 2 bases, leaving 10 bases between them. The CDR3 is 13 residues long.

V and J are TRBV6-8 and TRBJ2-7, with D hard to call. The CDR3 length is 12 residues. Germline CDR1 MNHGY, CDR2 SAAAGT. V gave up 2 bases and J gave up 3 bases, with 5 bases separating them. This CDR3 is CASSYTGYEQYF. CDR3 in DNA: TGTGCCAGCAGTTACACCGGCTACGAGCAGTACTTC.

This clone was picked up a small number of times. Owing to an unread or ambiguous base, the encoded residue is reported as X. The V and J genes are TRBV19 and TRBJ1-1, with unresolved D. The CDR3 runs 14 residues. The V gene lost 5 bases and the J gene lost 0 bases, with 10 bases spanning the gap. Germline V gives CDR1 LNHDA, CDR2 SQIVND (reference sequence). CDR3 protein: CASSLGXMNTEAFF. CDR3 DNA: TGTGCCAGTAGTTTGGGARCTATGAACACTGAAGCTTTCTTT.

The J gene is TRBJ2-3, the V gene TRBV6-8; tentatively, D is TRBD2 (5 bases). V shed 6 bases and J shed 0 bases, with 37 bases lying between them. CDR1 and CDR2 from the germline V gene are MNHGY and SAAAGT. CDR3 length: 23 residues. CDR3 protein: CASSQLREGWVRTTSASTDTQYF. CDR3 bases: TGTGCCAGCAGCCAGCTCCGTGAAGGTTGGGTGCGAACAACTAGTGCTAGCACAGATACGCAGTATTTT.

This clone has more than one count but fewer than ten. The genes are TRBV29-1 and TRBJ2-7; TRBD1 might be the D (5 bases). CDR1 SQVTM and CDR2 ANQGSEA come from the germline V gene. Trimming took 4 bases from V and 7 from J, leaving 17 bases between them. CDR3 length: 13 amino acids. Here the CDR3 reads CSVVTRGLREQYF. Here the CDR3 DNA reads TGCAGCGTTGTAACAAGGGGTCTGCGTGAGCAGTACTTC.

The chain uses TRBV6-8 and TRBJ2-2, with D perhaps matching TRBD2 (6 bases). There are 16 residues in the CDR3. Between the trimmed V and J ends, which lost 2 bases and 4 bases, there was a span of 14 bases. Per the germline V gene, CDR1 is MNHGY and CDR2 is SAAAGT. CDR3 in amino acids: CASSYRRGRGTGELFF. The CDR3 nucleotides read TGTGCCAGCAGTTACCGTCGGGGGAGAGGCACCGGGGAGCTGTTTTTT.

V is TRBV15 and J is TRBJ2-7; D gene uncertain. Trimming removed 1 base at V and 2 bases at J, with 9 bases between. CDR3 size: 14 residues. Germline V gene lookup returns CDR1 LNHNV and CDR2 YYDKDF (reference sequence). The CDR3 region has the DNA TGTGCCACCAGCAGAGTTCTGGAAACCTACGAGCAGTACTTC. Its protein product is CATSRVLETYEQYF. The whole variable domain, filled in from reference TRBV15 and TRBJ2-7, reads DAMVIQNPRYQVTQFGKPVTLSCSQTLNHNVMYWYQQKSSQAPKLLFHYYDKDFNNEADTPDNFQSRRPNTSFCFLDIRSPGLGDTAMYLCATSRVLETYEQYFGPGTRLTVT.

The chain couples TRBV4-1 to TRBJ2-5, with TRBD2 identical over 8 bases. The V segment lost 2 bases and the J segment 6 bases; nucleotides outside the gene matches: 8. Germline values: CDR1 MGHRA, CDR2 YSYEKL. CDR3 size: 15 residues. The CDR3, as DNA: TGCGCCAGCAGCCAAACCGGGACTAGTAGTAAGACCCAGTACTTC. This encodes CASSQTGTSSKTQYF.

The J gene is TRBJ2-7, the V gene TRBV6-8; TRBD2 is a possible D gene (6 bases). V lost 5 bases, J lost 6 bases, and 23 bases lay in between. Germline V gene sequence: CDR1 MNHGY, CDR2 SAAAGT. There are 16 residues in the CDR3. This CDR3 is CASSLAVGGAPVEQYF. DNA of the CDR3: TGTGCCAGCAGTCTAGCCGTGGGCGGGGCTCCTGTCGAGCAGTACTTC.

The genes are TRBV12-5 and TRBJ1-1, with 8 nucleotides matching TRBD1. Trimming removed 7 bases from V and 3 bases from J; junction bases left unmatched: 7. The CDR3 length is 14 residues. Looked up from germline, CDR1 is LGHNT and CDR2 is FRNRAP. The CDR3 sequence is CASVQDRGHTEAFF. Written as DNA, the CDR3 is TGTGCTAGTGTCCAAGACAGGGGTCACACTGAAGCTTTCTTT.